This entry is about one TCR beta chain. Its target is unknown. The data originate from a study of cytomegalovirus exposure and HLA in healthy donors. The study's findings and limits: Later analysis found that TCR beta chains associated with HLA were more clonally expanded than other, equally common chains. V- and J-gene trimming in TCR beta was tied to a missense DCLRE1C variant by an analysis performed later.

PCR was performed using 60 Vbeta and 13 Jbeta primers. The repertoire was sequenced with immunoSEQ multiplex PCR; TCRdb's copy has only in-frame clones and lacks some. The sample holds approximately 51,000 clones, approximately 85% seen once. Germline loops: CDR1 SGHKS, CDR2 YYEKEE (reference sequence). V was pared by 9 bases and J by 12 bases, with 18 bases of the junction left unmatched. The CDR3 is made up of 15 amino acids. The sample was PBMCs. The chain has TRBV5-5 and TRBJ2-1; TRBD1 matches at 10 bases. The clonotype originates from a boy younger than 18 in good health and CMV-seropositive. This CDR3 reads CATYSTGGGSEGQFF. CDR3 nucleotides: TGTGCCACCTATTCGACAGGGGGCGGCTCCGAGGGGCAGTTCTTC.